The T cell receptor beta chain described here comes from a study of Tregs in tolerant kidney transplant recipients. Only in-frame clones appear in the TCRdb table, and some are missing; sequencing was by immunoSEQ multiplex PCR. The sample lists roughly 120,000 clones, around 94% seen once, with approximately 0.54% in the top ten. Notes on this clone: Its cognate antigen is unknown.

Unstimulated Tregs (CD4+CD25+CD127-) and CD4+CD25- non-Tregs were sorted from PBMCs. The CDR3 loop spans 14 amino acids. J was trimmed by 5 bases and V by 3 bases; bases with no gene match: 4. Looked up from germline, CDR1 is SGHVS and CDR2 is FQNEAQ. Findings and limits, study-wide: Biological reproducibility was not directly addressed in this study. The most relevant donor-specific Treg TCRbeta repertoire apparently came from expansion with activated donor B cells. Validation in larger populations is needed because few patients were studied.

Material: CD4+ T cells from blood. The chain employs TRBV7-8 and TRBJ2-1; 7 bases align to TRBD1. This clonotype was sampled from a human donor in good health. CDR3 nucleotides: TGTGCCAGCAGCTTGGGACAGAGGGACAATGAGCAGTTCTTC. Its protein is CASSLGQRDNEQFF.